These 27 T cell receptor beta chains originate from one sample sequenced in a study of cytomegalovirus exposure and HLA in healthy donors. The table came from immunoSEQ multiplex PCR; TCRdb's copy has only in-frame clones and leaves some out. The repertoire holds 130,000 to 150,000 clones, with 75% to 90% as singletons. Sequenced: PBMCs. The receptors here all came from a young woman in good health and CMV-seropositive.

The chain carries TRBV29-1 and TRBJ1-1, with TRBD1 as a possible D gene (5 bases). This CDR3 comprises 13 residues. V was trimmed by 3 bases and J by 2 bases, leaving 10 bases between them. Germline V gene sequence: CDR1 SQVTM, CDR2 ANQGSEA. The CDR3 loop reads CSVEARTNTEAFF. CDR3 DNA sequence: TGCAGCGTTGAGGCCAGGACAAACACTGAAGCTTTCTTT.

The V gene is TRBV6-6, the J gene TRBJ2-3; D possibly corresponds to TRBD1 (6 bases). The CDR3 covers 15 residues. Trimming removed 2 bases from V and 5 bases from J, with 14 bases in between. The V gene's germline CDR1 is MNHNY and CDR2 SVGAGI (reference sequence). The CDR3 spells CASSYPGQGRDTQYF. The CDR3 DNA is TGTGCCAGCAGTTACCCGGGCCAGGGGCGAGATACGCAGTATTTT.

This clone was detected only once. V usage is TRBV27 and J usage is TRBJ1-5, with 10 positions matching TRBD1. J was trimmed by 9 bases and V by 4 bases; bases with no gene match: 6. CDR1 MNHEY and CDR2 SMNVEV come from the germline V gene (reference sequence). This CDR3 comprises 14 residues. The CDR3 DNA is TGTGCCAGCAGTTCGGGGACAGGGGCACGGCCCCAGCATTTT. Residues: CASSSGTGARPQHF.

DNA of the CDR3: TGTGCCAGCAGCTACACAGGGGGCGGGTACGAGCAGTACTTC. Its translation is CASSYTGGGYEQYF. The chain couples TRBV5-6 to TRBJ2-7; the match to TRBD1 covers 9 bases. Unmatched junction bases numbered 5, after V lost 3 bases and J lost 4 bases. The CDR3 is made up of 14 amino acids. Germline V lookup: CDR1 SGHDT, CDR2 YYEEEE. Full variable domain (rest looked up from reference TRBV5-6 and TRBJ2-7): DAGVTQSPTHLIKTRGQQVTLRCSPKSGHDTVSWYQQALGQGPQFIFQYYEEEERQRGNFPDRFSGHQFPNYSSELNVNALLLGDSALYLCASSYTGGGYEQYFGPGTRLTVT.

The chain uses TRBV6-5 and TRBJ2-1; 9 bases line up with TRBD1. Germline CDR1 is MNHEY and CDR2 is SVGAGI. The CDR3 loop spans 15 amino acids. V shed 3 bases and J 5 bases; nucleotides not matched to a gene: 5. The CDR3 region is CASSYVTGGHNEQFF. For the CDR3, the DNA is TGTGCCAGCAGTTATGTTACAGGGGGCCACAATGAGCAGTTCTTC.

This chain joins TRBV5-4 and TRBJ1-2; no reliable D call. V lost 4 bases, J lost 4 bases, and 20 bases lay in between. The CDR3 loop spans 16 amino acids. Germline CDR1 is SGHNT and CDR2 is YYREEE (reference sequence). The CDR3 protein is CASSPEGTRLPYGYTF. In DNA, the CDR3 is TGTGCCAGCAGCCCTGAGGGAACGAGATTACCCTATGGCTACACCTTC.

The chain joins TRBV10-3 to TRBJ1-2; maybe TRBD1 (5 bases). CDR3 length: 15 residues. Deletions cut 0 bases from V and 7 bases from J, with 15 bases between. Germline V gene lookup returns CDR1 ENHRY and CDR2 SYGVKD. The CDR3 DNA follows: TGTGCCATCAGTGAGTCTGTTCAGGGTGTAGGTGGCTACACCTTC. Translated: CAISESVQGVGGYTF.

The CDR3 sequence: CASSAGANTEAFF. CDR3 DNA sequence: TGTGCCAGCAGCGCGGGAGCGAACACTGAAGCTTTCTTT. This chain connects TRBV11-3 to TRBJ1-1; no reliable D call. The CDR3 is made up of 13 amino acids. Germline CDR1 and CDR2: SGHNT and YENEEA. V was trimmed by 5 bases and J by 1 base, leaving 8 bases between them.

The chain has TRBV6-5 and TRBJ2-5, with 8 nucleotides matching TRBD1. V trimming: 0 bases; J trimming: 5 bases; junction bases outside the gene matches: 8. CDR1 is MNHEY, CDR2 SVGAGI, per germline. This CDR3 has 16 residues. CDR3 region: CASSYSRTGQVETQYF. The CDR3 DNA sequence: TGTGCCAGCAGTTACTCCCGGACAGGGCAGGTGGAGACCCAGTACTTC.

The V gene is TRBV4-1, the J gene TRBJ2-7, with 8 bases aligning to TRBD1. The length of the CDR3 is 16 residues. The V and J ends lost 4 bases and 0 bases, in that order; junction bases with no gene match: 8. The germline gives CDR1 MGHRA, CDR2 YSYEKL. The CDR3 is CASSPVRGHSSYEQYF. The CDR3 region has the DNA TGCGCCAGCAGCCCGGTCAGGGGGCATTCCTCCTACGAGCAGTACTTC.

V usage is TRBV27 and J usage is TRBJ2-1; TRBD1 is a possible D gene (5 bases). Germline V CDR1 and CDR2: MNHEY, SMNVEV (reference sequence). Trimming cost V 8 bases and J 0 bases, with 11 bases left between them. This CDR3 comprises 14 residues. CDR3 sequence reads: CASGQGGSYNEQFF. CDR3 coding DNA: TGTGCCAGCGGGCAGGGCGGCTCCTACAATGAGCAGTTCTTC.

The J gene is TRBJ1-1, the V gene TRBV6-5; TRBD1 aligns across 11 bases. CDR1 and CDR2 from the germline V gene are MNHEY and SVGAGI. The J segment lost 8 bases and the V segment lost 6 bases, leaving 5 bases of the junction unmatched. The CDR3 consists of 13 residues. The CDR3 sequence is CASRMGQGGEAFF. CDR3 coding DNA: TGTGCCAGCAGGATGGGACAGGGGGGAGAAGCTTTCTTT.

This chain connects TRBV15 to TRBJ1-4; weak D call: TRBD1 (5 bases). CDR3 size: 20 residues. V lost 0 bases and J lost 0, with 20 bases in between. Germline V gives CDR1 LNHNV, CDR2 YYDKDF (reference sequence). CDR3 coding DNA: TGTGCCACCAGCAGAGATTCAATCCTTAGGGGTTTTGCAACTAATGAAAAACTGTTTTTT. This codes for CATSRDSILRGFATNEKLFF.

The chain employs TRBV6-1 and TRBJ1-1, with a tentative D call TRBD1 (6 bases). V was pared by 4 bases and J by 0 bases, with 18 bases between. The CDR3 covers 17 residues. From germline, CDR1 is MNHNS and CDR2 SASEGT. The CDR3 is CASSAPPGQNMNTEAFF. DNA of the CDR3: TGTGCCAGCAGTGCCCCCCCAGGACAGAATATGAACACTGAAGCTTTCTTT.

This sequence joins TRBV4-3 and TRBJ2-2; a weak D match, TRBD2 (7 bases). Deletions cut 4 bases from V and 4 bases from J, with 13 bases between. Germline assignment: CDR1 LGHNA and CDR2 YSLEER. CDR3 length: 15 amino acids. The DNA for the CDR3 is TGCGCCAGCAGCCCGGCGGGGGCCTTCACCGGGGAGCTGTTTTTT. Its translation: CASSPAGAFTGELFF.

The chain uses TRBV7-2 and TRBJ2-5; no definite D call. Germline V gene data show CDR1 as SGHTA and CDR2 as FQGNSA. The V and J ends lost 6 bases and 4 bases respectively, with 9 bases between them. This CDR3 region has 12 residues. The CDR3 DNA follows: TGTGCCAGCAGTTTCGGGTTAGAGACCCAGTACTTC. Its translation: CASSFGLETQYF.

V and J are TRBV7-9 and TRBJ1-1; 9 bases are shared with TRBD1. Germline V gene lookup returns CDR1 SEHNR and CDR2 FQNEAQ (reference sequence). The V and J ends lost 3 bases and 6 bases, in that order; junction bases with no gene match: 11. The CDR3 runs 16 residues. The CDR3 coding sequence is TGTGCCAGCAGCTTTATCGGACAGGGGAGGTTCGCTGAAGCTTTCTTT. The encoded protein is CASSFIGQGRFAEAFF.

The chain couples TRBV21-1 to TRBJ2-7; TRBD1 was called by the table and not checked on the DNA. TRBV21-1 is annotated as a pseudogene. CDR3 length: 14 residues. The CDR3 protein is CASSKADSSYEQYF. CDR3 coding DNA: TGTGCCAGCAGCAAAGCAGACAGCTCCTACGAGCAGTACTTC.

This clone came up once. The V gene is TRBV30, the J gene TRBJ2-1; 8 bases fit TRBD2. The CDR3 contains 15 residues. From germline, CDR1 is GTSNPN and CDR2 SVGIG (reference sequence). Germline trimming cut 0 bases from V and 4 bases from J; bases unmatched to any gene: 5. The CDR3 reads CAWSVRRGDYNEQFF. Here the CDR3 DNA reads TGTGCCTGGAGTGTCCGGCGGGGGGATTACAATGAGCAGTTCTTC.

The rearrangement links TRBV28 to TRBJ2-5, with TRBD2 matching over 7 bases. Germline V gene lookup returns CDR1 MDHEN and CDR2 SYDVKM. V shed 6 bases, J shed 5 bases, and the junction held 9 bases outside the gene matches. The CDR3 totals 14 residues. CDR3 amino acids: CASSPPRGWETQYF. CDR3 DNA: TGTGCCAGCAGCCCCCCGCGGGGGTGGGAGACCCAGTACTTC.

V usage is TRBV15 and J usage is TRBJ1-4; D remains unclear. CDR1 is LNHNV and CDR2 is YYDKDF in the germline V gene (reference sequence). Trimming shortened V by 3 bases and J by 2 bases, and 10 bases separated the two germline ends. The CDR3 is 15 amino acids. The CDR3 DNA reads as TGTGCCACCAGCAGGGAGATAGTGACTAATGAAAAACTGTTTTTT. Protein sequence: CATSREIVTNEKLFF. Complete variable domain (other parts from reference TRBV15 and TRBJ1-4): DAMVIQNPRYQVTQFGKPVTLSCSQTLNHNVMYWYQQKSSQAPKLLFHYYDKDFNNEADTPDNFQSRRPNTSFCFLDIRSPGLGDTAMYLCATSREIVTNEKLFFGSGTQLSVL.

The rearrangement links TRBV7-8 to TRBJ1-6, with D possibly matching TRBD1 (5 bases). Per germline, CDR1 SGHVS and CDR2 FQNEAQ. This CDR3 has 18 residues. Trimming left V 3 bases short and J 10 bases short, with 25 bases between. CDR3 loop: CASSLKTRGTSYASPLHF. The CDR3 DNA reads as TGTGCCAGCAGCTTGAAAACCCGAGGGACTTCGTATGCATCACCCCTCCACTTT.

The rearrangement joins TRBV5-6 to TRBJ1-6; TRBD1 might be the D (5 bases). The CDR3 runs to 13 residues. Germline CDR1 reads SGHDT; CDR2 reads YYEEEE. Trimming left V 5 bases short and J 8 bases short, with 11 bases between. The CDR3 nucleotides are TGTGCCAGCAGAGGGGAAGTGGATTCACCCCTCCACTTT. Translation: CASRGEVDSPLHF.

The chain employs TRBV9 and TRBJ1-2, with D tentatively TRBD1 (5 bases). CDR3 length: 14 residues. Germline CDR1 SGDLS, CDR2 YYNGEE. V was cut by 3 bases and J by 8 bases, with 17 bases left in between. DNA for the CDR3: TGTGCCAGCAGCGAGGGCGCTGGGGCGCGGGGCTACACCTTC. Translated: CASSEGAGARGYTF. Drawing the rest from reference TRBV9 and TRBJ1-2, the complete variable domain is DSGVTQTPKHLITATGQRVTLRCSPRSGDLSVYWYQQSLDQGLQFLIQYYNGEERAKGNILERFSAQQFPDLHSELNLSSLELGDSALYFCASSEGAGARGYTFGSGTRLTVV.

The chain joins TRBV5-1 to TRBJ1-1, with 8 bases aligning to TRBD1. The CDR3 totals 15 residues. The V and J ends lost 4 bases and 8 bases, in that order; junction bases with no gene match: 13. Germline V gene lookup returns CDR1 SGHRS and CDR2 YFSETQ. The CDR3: CASSPTNSQGAEAFF. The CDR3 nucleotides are TGCGCCAGCAGCCCTACTAACTCCCAGGGGGCGGAAGCTTTCTTT.

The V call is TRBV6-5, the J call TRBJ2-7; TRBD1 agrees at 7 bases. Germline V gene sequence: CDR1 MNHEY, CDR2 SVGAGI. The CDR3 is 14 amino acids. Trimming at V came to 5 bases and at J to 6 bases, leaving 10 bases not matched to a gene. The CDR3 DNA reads TGTGCCAGCAGTCTCGACAGGGATTCGGGCGAGCAGTACTTC. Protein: CASSLDRDSGEQYF.

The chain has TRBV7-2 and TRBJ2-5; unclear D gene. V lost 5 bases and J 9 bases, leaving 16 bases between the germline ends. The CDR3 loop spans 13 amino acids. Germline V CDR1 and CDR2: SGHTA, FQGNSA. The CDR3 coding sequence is TGTGCCAGCAGCCCTGACCCCATCCGGGCCCAGTACTTC. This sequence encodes CASSPDPIRAQYF.